Sequencing of this T cell receptor (beta chain) was carried out in a study of tumor-infiltrating lymphocytes in oesophageal squamous cell carcinoma. The CDR3 is 12 residues long. J lost 10 bases, V lost 4 bases, and 4 bases had no gene match. CDR1 and CDR2 from the germline V gene are MNHEY and SVGAGI. TCRdb independently ran MiXCR on the PCR reads; one entry per CDR3 protein. This sample yields about 17,000 distinct CDR3 sequences, of which roughly 50% are seen a single time; approximately 44% belongs to the top ten. The clonotype originates from a female donor with esophageal squamous cell carcinoma. This chain uses TRBV6-5 with TRBJ2-1; 7 bases map to TRBD1. The sequenced sample consisted of normal esophageal tissue next to the tumor. CDR3 DNA: TGTGCCAGCAGTTCCCAGGGGGACGAGCAGTTCTTC. Translated, it gives CASSSQGDEQFF.